Listed below are T cell receptor beta chains from one sample, sequenced in a study of CD8+ T cells in alopecia areata. The assay was immunoSEQ multiplex PCR, and TCRdb's table has in-frame clones only and misses some. The table lists about 130,000 clones, roughly 61% of them singletons. The sequencing here drew on CD4+ T cells sorted from blood, taken at week 0. The receptors come from a human donor with alopecia areata. CDR3s include the opening cysteine and the closing phenylalanine or tryptophan. The D gene is left open where the match is weak. Only part of the rows carry a size: once, few, many, or a class if the clone is expanded.

V gene: TRBV4-2
clone size: NA
J gene: TRBJ2-3
D gene: NA
CDR3 length: 16
CDR3 protein: CASSQKLRESTDTQYF
CDR3 DNA: TGTGCCAGCAGCCAGAAGTTGCGGGAAAGCACAGATACGCAGTATTTT

V gene: TRBV4-1
clone size: NA
J gene: TRBJ1-2
D gene: NA
CDR3 length: 14
CDR3 protein: CASSLVRTNYGYTF
CDR3 DNA: TGCGCCAGCAGCCTCGTCCGGACTAACTATGGCTACACCTTC

V gene: TRBV2
clone size: NA
J gene: TRBJ2-7
D gene: NA
CDR3 length: 13
CDR3 protein: CASRGTYGYEQYF
CDR3 DNA: TGTGCCAGCAGGGGGACGTACGGCTACGAGCAGTACTTC

V gene: TRBV30
clone size: NA
J gene: TRBJ2-3
D gene: TRBD2
CDR3 length: 13
CDR3 protein: CAWSSTSGDTQYF
CDR3 DNA: TGTGCCTGGAGTTCAACTAGCGGGGATACGCAGTATTTT

V gene: TRBV30
clone size: NA
J gene: TRBJ1-4
D gene: NA
CDR3 length: 14
CDR3 protein: CAWSAAGLNEKLFF
CDR3 DNA: TGTGCCTGGAGTGCGGCAGGCCTAAATGAAAAACTGTTTTTT

V gene: TRBV11-1
clone size: NA
J gene: TRBJ1-1
D gene: NA
CDR3 length: 14
CDR3 protein: CASRSRQETAEAFF
CDR3 DNA: TGTGCCAGCAGGAGCCGACAGGAGACCGCTGAAGCTTTCTTT

V gene: TRBV2
clone size: NA
J gene: TRBJ1-1
D gene: NA
CDR3 length: 14
CDR3 protein: CASSEGLVNTEAFF
CDR3 DNA: TGTGCCAGCAGTGAGGGGCTCGTGAACACTGAAGCTTTCTTT

V gene: TRBV23-1
clone size: NA
J gene: TRBJ2-5
D gene: NA
CDR3 length: 14
CDR3 protein: CASRRTHGQRTQYF
CDR3 DNA: TGCGCCAGCAGGAGAACGCACGGACAGCGGACCCAGTACTTC

V gene: TRBV5-1
clone size: NA
J gene: TRBJ2-3
D gene: TRBD2
CDR3 length: 16
CDR3 protein: CASSPSGGHSTDTQYF
CDR3 DNA: TGCGCCAGCAGCCCCTCGGGGGGGCATAGCACAGATACGCAGTATTTT

V gene: TRBV18
clone size: NA
J gene: TRBJ2-3
D gene: TRBD2
CDR3 length: 15
CDR3 protein: CASSTGGIGTDTQYF
CDR3 DNA: TGTGCCAGCTCAACCGGGGGGATAGGCACAGATACGCAGTATTTT

V gene: TRBV4-2
clone size: NA
J gene: TRBJ2-3
D gene: TRBD2
CDR3 length: 17
CDR3 protein: CASSQELAGVYTDTQYF
CDR3 DNA: TGTGCCAGCAGCCAGGAGTTAGCGGGGGTCTACACAGATACGCAGTATTTT

V gene: TRBV5-4
clone size: NA
J gene: TRBJ2-5
D gene: TRBD1
CDR3 length: 15
CDR3 protein: CASSLGGGIQETQYF
CDR3 DNA: TGTGCCAGCAGCTTGGGAGGGGGCATTCAAGAGACCCAGTACTTC

V gene: TRBV2
clone size: few
J gene: TRBJ2-2
D gene: NA
CDR3 length: 15
CDR3 protein: CASSLTPDPAGELFF
CDR3 DNA: TGTGCCAGCAGTCTGACCCCAGATCCGGCCGGGGAGCTGTTTTTT

V gene: TRBV5-1
clone size: once
J gene: TRBJ1-2
D gene: NA
CDR3 length: 17
CDR3 protein: CASSLGSRGAWNYGYTF
CDR3 DNA: TGCGCCAGCAGCTTAGGCAGCCGGGGGGCATGGAACTATGGCTACACCTTC

V gene: TRBV6-5
clone size: NA
J gene: TRBJ1-1
D gene: NA
CDR3 length: 13
CDR3 protein: CASSPFQGTEAFF
CDR3 DNA: TGTGCCAGCTCGCCCTTTCAAGGCACTGAAGCTTTCTTT

V gene: TRBV11-1
clone size: NA
J gene: TRBJ2-1
D gene: NA
CDR3 length: 14
CDR3 protein: CASSLGRQYNEQFF
CDR3 DNA: TGTGCCAGCAGCTTAGGGAGACAGTACAATGAGCAGTTCTTC

V gene: TRBV6-6
clone size: few
J gene: TRBJ1-6
D gene: NA
CDR3 length: 14
CDR3 protein: CASTPTGSGSPLHF
CDR3 DNA: TGTGCCAGCACCCCTACAGGGAGCGGTTCACCCCTCCACTTT

V gene: TRBV5-1
clone size: NA
J gene: TRBJ2-7
D gene: NA
CDR3 length: 11
CDR3 protein: CASSLEREQYF
CDR3 DNA: TGCGCCAGCAGCTTGGAACGCGAGCAGTACTTC

V gene: TRBV20-1
clone size: NA
J gene: TRBJ1-5
D gene: NA
CDR3 length: 9
CDR3 protein: CSHTKPQHF
CDR3 DNA: TGCAGTCACACGAAGCCCCAGCATTTT

V gene: TRBV4-2
clone size: NA
J gene: TRBJ2-3
D gene: TRBD2
CDR3 length: 18
CDR3 protein: CASSLGLAGGLRTDTQYF
CDR3 DNA: TGTGCCAGCAGCCTCGGACTAGCGGGGGGCCTTCGCACAGATACGCAGTATTTT

V gene: TRBV5-6
clone size: NA
J gene: TRBJ2-3
D gene: TRBD2
CDR3 length: 16
CDR3 protein: CASSLRGDGGTDTQYF
CDR3 DNA: TGTGCCAGCAGCTTGCGGGGGGACGGAGGAACAGATACGCAGTATTTT

V gene: TRBV4-3
clone size: few
J gene: TRBJ2-7
D gene: TRBD2
CDR3 length: 16
CDR3 protein: CASSHQLAGGVYEQYF
CDR3 DNA: TGCGCCAGCAGCCACCAACTAGCGGGGGGGGTGTACGAGCAGTACTTC

V gene: TRBV7-3
clone size: NA
J gene: TRBJ1-1
D gene: NA
CDR3 length: 14
CDR3 protein: CASSPAGLGTEAFF
CDR3 DNA: TGTGCCAGCAGCCCTGCAGGGCTCGGCACTGAAGCTTTCTTT